This T cell receptor beta chain was sequenced during a study of human CD4 T cells and Enterobacteriaceae (TCRdb year 2020). Sequences SGHTA (CDR1) and FQGNSA (CDR2) are obtained from the germline V gene. V lost 1 base and J lost 2 bases, and the count of bases not matched to a germline gene is 4. The CDR3 contains 15 residues, cysteine and phenylalanine counted. Solely the CDR3 DNA is kept, with 45 bases framed from the first base. Worth noting for this clone: The antigen it binds to is not known. No much larger clone is present one base from it, and per-base qualities are unavailable.

Ex vivo total memory CD4+ samples were sequenced at deep level, with detection sensitivity of one cell in 200,000. Genomic DNA was extracted from cell pellets with the QIAamp DNA Micro Kit, and its quantity and purity were checked by spectrophotometry. The immunoSEQ multiplex PCR assay was used to amplify TCR Vbeta CDR3 regions. The amplicons were sequenced on the Illumina HiSeq platform. The retrieved sequences were 87 nucleotides long and included the CDR3 region. From the authors' description of their analysis: A clonotype was defined as a unique productive TCR Vbeta nucleotide sequence, quantified by productive template frequency from ImmunoSEQ Analyzer V3.0. Expanded clonotypes were defined using a threshold set at the top 5th percentile of each repertoire ranked by frequency. Repertoire overlap was calculated as Chao-Jaccard with the R package fossil and was visualized by nonmetric multidimensional scaling with the R package MASS. TCRdb took this table from immuneACCESS and kept in-frame rearrangements with V and J called. Such tables lack part of the clones; where checked against another copy, unresolved V genes explain under half of the gap, and the rest is unexplained. V, J and clone size were drawn from that table, and D and trimming were deduced from the DNA. The sample data list 27,000 or so clones, and approximately 81% of these were observed just once. The ten largest clones capture roughly 0.96% of the sample.

On the study overall, not on this receptor specifically: In ex vivo samples, clonotypes with broad cross-reactivity seemed more expanded than specific clonotypes, as 11 of 19 and about 65% of the roughly 35 fell within the top 5%. Reactivity of ex vivo clonotypes was inferred only by matching nucleotide sequences to CFSE-low cultures from the same donors.

Memory CD4+ T cells, defined as all CD4+ cells other than CD45RA+CCR7+CD95- naive cells, were FACS-sorted on a FACSAria III to a purity of over 95%. Healthy donor blood was obtained from blood donation centers in Switzerland. Total CD4+ T cells and monocytes were enriched by positive selection with CD4 and CD14 magnetic microbeads. Before sorting, CD8+, CD14+, CD16+, CD56+, CD19+ and CD25-bright cells were excluded. In a couple of blood donors, total memory CD4+ T cells were sequenced directly ex vivo to assess in vivo expansion of bacteria-reactive clonotypes. Ficoll-Paque Plus was used to isolate peripheral blood mononuclear cells from donor blood.

This TCR was sampled from a human donor in good health. The sample taken for sequencing was memory CD4+ T cells from blood. According to the study, the label for this sample's cell subset or site signals: total memory CD4 T cells sorted directly ex vivo, unstimulated. The V gene is TRBV7-2 and the J gene is TRBJ2-7; a stretch of 8 junction bases matches TRBD1. The DNA sequence reads TGTGCCAGCAGCTTAGGTCGACAGGGGACCTACGAGCAGTACTTC. Its protein is CASSLGRQGTYEQYF.